The clone carrying this T cell receptor beta chain was seen a handful of times. The antigen is unknown. Some clones are missing from TCRdb's copy, which holds only in-frame ones; the method was immunoSEQ multiplex PCR. The sample lists tens of thousands of clones, roughly 80% occurring once. As for time point: after dendritic cell vaccination, including at tumor progression/relapse. The data derive from a study of glioma-infiltrating T cells after dendritic cell vaccination. The V gene lost 5 bases and the J gene lost 5 bases, with 13 bases spanning the gap. The CDR3 is 13 residues long. Germline values: CDR1 SGHTA, CDR2 FQGNSA. Study results and limitations: Complete blood and tumor specimen sets were limited to few patients.

The origin of this receptor is a human donor with glioblastoma. Sequencing used blood, obtained after dendritic cell vaccination. The genes are TRBV7-2 and TRBJ2-7; TRBD1 might be the D (6 bases). In nucleotides, the CDR3 is TGTGCCAGCAGCAACACGGACAGCGACGAGCAGTACTTC. Its protein is CASSNTDSDEQYF.